This is a list of T cell receptor beta chains from one sample in a study of cytotoxic CD8 clonotypes in ibrutinib-treated CLL. Assay: immunoSEQ multiplex PCR; the TCRdb copy retains only in-frame clones and omits some. Of under 300,000 clones listed, around three quarters are singletons. This material consisted of PBMCs, taken after 24 months of ibrutinib treatment. The source is a human donor with chronic lymphocytic leukemia. Each CDR3 is given with its conserved first and last residue.

j_call v_call cdr3_aa
TRBJ1-5 TRBV7-8 CASSLVAEPQPQHF
TRBJ2-7 TRBV6-5 CASSFISGQGPYEQYF
TRBJ2-7 TRBV11-2 CASSLLGLAGDEQYF
TRBJ2-4 TRBV7-2 CASSRVEGSKNIQYF
TRBJ2-7 TRBV4-3 CASSHAPGQGSGEQYF
TRBJ2-3 TRBV4-2 CASSLFRILTGRASTDTQYF
TRBJ2-7 TRBV20-1 CSAPIYYEQYF
TRBJ2-2 TRBV9 CASNDPSANTGELFF
TRBJ2-1 TRBV7-2 CASSFSGSNNEQFF
TRBJ2-2 TRBV9 CASSVGLAGTNTGELFF
TRBJ1-1 TRBV19 CASSINIGGGVTEAFF
TRBJ2-7 TRBV11-2 CASSLAGTRDYEQYF
TRBJ1-2 TRBV2 CASSDNYGYTF
TRBJ1-2 TRBV25-1 CATSGTYVNYGYTF
TRBJ2-3 TRBV2 CASSPGGYTDTQYF
TRBJ2-7 TRBV7-9 CASSLDGSSYEQYF